This T cell receptor (beta chain) was captured in a study of blood T cell repertoires in COVID-19. The assay was immunoSEQ multiplex PCR, and TCRdb's table has in-frame clones only and misses some. The table includes 80,000 to 95,000 clones, roughly 76% detected once. This clone occurred once. The CDR3 extends over 13 amino acids. CDR1 and CDR2 (germline): SGHTA, FQGTGA. The V gene lost 5 bases and the J gene lost 8 bases, with 13 bases spanning the gap. Material for sequencing was peripheral blood. The chain uses TRBV7-3 and TRBJ2-1; no reliable D call. The sequence derives from a woman older than 75 with active or convalescent COVID-19. CDR3 sequence (DNA): TGTGCCAGCAGCGCTACAGTAGGTGATGAGCAGTTCTTC. This sequence encodes CASSATVGDEQFF.